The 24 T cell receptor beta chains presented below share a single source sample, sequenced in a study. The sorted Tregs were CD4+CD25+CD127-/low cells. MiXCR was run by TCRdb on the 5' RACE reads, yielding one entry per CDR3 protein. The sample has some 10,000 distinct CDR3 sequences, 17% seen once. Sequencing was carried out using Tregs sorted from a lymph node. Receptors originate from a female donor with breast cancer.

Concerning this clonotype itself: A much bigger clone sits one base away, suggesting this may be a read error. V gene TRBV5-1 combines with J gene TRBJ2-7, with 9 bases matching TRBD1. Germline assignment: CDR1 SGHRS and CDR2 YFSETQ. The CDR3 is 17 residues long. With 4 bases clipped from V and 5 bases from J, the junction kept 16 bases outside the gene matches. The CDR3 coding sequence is TGCGCCAGCAGCACGAACACAGGGGGCGGTTCTGACAACGAGCAGTACTTC. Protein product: CASSTNTGGGSDNEQYF.

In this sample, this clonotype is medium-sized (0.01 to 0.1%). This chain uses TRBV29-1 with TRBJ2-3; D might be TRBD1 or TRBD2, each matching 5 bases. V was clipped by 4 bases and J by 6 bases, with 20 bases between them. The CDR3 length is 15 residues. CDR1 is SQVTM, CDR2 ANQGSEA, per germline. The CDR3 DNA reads TGCAGCGTTGCCCCGGGACCTCCACAAGAGGATACGCAGTATTTT. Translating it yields CSVAPGPPQEDTQYF.

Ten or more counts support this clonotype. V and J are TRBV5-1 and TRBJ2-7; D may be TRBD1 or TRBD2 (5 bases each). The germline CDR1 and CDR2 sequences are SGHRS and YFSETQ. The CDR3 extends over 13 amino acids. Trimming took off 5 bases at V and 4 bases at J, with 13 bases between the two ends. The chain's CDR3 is CASSSQGPYEQYF. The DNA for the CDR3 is TGCGCCAGCAGTTCCCAGGGACCTTACGAGCAGTACTTC. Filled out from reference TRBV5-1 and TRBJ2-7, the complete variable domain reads KAGVTQTPRYLIKTRGQQVTLSCSPISGHRSVSWYQQTPGQGLQFLFEYFSETQRNKGNFPGRFSGRQFSNSRSEMNVSTLELGDSALYLCASSSQGPYEQYFGPGTRLTVT.

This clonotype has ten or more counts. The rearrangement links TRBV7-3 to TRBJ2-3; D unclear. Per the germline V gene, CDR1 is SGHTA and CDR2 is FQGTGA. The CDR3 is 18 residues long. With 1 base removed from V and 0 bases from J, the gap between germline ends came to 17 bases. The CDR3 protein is CASSLKGLRHSSTDTQYF. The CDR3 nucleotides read TGTGCCAGCAGCTTAAAGGGTCTCCGGCACTCTAGCACAGATACGCAGTATTTT.

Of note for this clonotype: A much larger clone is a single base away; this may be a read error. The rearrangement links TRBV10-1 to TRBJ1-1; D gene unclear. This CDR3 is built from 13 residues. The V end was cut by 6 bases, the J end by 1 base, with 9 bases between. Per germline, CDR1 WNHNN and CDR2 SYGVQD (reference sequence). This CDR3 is CASRTRENTEAFF. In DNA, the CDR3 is TGCGCCAGCAGGACCAGAGAGAACACTGAAGCTTTCTTT.

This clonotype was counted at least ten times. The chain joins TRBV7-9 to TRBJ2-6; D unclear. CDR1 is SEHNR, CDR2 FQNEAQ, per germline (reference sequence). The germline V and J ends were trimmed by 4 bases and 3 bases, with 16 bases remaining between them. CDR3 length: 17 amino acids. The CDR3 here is CASSYGRSSGGANVLTF. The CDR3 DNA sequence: TGTGCCAGCAGCTACGGACGCTCATCGGGTGGGGCCAACGTCCTGACTTTC.

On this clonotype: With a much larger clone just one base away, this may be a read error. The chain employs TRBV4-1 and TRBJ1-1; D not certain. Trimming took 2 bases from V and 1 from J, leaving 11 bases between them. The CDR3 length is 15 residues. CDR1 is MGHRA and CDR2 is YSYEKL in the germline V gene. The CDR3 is CASSQRGYGNTEAFF. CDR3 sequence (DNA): TGCGCCAGCAGCCAACGTGGATACGGGAACACTGAAGCTTTCTTT.

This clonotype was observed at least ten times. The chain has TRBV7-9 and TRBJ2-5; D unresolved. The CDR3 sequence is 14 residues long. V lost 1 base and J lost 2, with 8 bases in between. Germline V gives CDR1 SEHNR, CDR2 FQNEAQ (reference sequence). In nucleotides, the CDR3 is TGTGCCAGCAGCTTAGGAGGCGGACAAGAGACCCAGTACTTC. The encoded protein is CASSLGGGQETQYF.

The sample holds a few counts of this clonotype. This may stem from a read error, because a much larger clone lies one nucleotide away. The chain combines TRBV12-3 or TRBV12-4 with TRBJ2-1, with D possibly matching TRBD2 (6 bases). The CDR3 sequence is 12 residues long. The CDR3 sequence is CASSSGLNEQCF. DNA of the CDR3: TGTGCCAGCAGTTCGGGACTGAATGAGCAGTGCTTC.

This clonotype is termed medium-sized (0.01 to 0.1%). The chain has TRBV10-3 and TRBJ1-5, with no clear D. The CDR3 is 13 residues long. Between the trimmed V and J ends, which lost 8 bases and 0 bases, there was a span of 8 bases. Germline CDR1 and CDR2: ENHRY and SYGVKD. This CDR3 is CAIRSGSNQPQHF. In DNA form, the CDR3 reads TGTGCCATCCGGAGCGGTAGCAATCAGCCCCAGCATTTT.

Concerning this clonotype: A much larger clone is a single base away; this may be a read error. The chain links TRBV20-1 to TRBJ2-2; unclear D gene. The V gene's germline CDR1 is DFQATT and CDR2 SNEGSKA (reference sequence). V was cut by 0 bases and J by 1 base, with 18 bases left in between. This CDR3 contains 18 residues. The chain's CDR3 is CSARDVSNDAMNTGELFF. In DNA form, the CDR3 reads TGCAGTGCTAGAGATGTTAGTAACGATGCCATGAACACCGGGGAGCTGTTTTTT.

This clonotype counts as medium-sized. The CDR3 sequence: CATGWGNEKLFF. The CDR3 bases are TGTGCCACTGGTTGGGGAAATGAAAAACTGTTTTTT. The chain couples TRBV6-5 to TRBJ1-4; no definite D call. Trimming left V 10 bases short and J 5 bases short, with 11 bases between. Germline V gene data show CDR1 as MNHEY and CDR2 as SVGAGI. CDR3 length equals 12 residues.

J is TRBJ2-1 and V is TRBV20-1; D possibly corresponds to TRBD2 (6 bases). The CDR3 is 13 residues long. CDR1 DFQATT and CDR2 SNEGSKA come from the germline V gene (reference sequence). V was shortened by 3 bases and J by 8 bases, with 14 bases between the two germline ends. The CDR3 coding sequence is TGCAGTGCTAGCCCGGGCGGGAATCATGAGCAGTTCTTC. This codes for CSASPGGNHEQFF.

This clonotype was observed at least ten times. The CDR3 sequence is CASSLPRGAGVMDTQYF. DNA for the CDR3: TGTGCCAGCAGCCTACCGAGGGGAGCGGGAGTTATGGATACGCAGTATTTT. The V and J genes are TRBV28 and TRBJ2-3; 8 bases are shared with TRBD2. The junction had 17 bases not matched to a gene; V was cut back by 6 bases and J by 6 bases. Germline CDR1 and CDR2: MDHEN and SYDVKM. The CDR3 runs 17 residues.

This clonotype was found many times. The CDR3 sequence: CASSKPAEKYEQYF. The CDR3 DNA follows: TGTGCCAGCAGTAAACCAGCGGAGAAATACGAGCAGTACTTC. V gene TRBV27 combines with J gene TRBJ2-7; D may be TRBD2 (5 bases). Trimming stripped 5 bases from V and 4 bases from J, with 15 bases between. CDR3 size: 14 residues. CDR1 is MNHEY, CDR2 SMNVEV, per germline (reference sequence).

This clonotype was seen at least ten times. The CDR3 bases are TGTGCCAGCAGTGTTTTCGCCGGAGTCAATGAGCAGTTCTTC. Translated: CASSVFAGVNEQFF. This chain connects TRBV6-1 to TRBJ2-1, with D unresolved. The germline V gene has CDR1 MNHNS and CDR2 SASEGT. This CDR3 region has 14 residues. Trimming removed 4 bases from V and 6 bases from J, with 13 bases in between.

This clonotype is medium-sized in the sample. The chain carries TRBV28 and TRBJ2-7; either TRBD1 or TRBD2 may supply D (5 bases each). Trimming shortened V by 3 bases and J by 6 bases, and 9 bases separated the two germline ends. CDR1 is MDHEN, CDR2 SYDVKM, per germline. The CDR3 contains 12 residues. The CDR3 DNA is TGTGCCAGCAGTTTTCGGGGCGCCGAGCAGTACTTC. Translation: CASSFRGAEQYF. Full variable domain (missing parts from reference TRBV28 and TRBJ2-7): DVKVTQSSRYLVKRTGEKVFLECVQDMDHENMFWYRQDPGLGLRLIYFSYDVKMKEKGDIPEGYSVSREKKERFSLILESASTNQTSMYLCASSFRGAEQYFGPGTRLTVT.

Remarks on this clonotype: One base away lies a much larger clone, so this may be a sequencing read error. The CDR3 spells CAGSDRVHGYTF. Written as DNA, the CDR3 is TGCGCCGGCTCGGACAGGGTCCATGGCTACACCTTC. V and J are TRBV5-1 and TRBJ1-2; 8 bases fit TRBD1. V trimming: 10 bases; J trimming: 6 bases; junction bases outside the gene matches: 8. CDR3 length: 12 amino acids. Germline CDR1 is SGHRS and CDR2 is YFSETQ.

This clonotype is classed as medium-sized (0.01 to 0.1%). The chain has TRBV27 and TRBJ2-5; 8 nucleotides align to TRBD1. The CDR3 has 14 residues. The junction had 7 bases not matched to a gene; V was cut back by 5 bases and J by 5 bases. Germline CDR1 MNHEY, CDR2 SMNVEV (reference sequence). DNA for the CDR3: TGTGCCAGCAGTACCCGGACAGGGAGGGAGACCCAGTACTTC. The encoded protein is CASSTRTGRETQYF.

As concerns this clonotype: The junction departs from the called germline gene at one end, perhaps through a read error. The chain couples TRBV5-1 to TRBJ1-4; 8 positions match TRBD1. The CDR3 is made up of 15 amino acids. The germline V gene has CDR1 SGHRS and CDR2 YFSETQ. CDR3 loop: CASSLQGAIYEKPLF. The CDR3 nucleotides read TGCGCCAGCAGCTTGCAGGGGGCGATTTATGAAAAACCGTTGTTT.

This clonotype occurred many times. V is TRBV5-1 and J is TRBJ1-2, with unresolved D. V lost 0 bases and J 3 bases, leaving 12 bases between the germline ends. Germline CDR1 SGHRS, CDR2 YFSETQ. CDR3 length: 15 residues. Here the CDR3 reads CASSLEPLPDYGYTF. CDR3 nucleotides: TGCGCCAGCAGCTTGGAGCCGCTCCCCGACTATGGCTACACCTTC.

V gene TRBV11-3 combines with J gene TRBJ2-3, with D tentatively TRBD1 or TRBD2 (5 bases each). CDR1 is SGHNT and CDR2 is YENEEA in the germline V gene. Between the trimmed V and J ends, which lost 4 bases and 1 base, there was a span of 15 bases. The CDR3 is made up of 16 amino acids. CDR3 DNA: TGTGCCAGCAGCTCCGGCCGGGGCAGGGGCACAGATACGCAGTATTTT. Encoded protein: CASSSGRGRGTDTQYF.

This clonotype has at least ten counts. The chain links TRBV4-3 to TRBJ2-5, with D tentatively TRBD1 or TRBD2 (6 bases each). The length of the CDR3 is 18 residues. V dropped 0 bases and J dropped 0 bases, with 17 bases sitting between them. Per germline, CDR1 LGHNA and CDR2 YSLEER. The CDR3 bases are TGCGCCAGCAGCCAAGAGAAGGTCGGAAGGGGGGACCAAGAGACCCAGTACTTC. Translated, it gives CASSQEKVGRGDQETQYF.

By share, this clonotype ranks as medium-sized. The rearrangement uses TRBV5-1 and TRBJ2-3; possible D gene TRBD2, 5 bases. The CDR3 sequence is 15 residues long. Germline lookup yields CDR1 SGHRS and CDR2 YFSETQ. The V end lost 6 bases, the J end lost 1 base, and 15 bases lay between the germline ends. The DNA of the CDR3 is TGCGCCAGCAATCCAGCGGCCGGGGGCACAGATACGCAGTATTTT. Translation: CASNPAAGGTDTQYF.